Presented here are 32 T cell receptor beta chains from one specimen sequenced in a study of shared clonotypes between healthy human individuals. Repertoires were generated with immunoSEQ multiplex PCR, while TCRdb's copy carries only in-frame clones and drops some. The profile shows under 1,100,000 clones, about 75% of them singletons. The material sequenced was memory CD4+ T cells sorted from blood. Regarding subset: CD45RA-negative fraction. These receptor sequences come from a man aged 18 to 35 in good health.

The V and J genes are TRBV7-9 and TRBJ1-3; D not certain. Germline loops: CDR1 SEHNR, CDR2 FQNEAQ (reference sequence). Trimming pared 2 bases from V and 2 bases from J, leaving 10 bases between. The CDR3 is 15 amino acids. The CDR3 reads CASSLLSGTGNTIYF. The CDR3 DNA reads TGTGCCAGCAGCTTACTGTCCGGGACTGGAAACACCATATATTTT.

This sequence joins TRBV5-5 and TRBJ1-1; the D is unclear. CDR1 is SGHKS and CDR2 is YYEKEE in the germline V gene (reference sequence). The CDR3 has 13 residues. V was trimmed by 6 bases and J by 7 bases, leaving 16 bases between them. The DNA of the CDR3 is TGTGCCAGCACCCCCCAGGCTAACCATGAAGCTTTCTTT. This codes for CASTPQANHEAFF.

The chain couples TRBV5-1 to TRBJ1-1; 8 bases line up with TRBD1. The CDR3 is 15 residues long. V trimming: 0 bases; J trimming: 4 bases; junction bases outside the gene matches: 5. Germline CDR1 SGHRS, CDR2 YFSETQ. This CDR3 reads CASSLGTGRSTEAFF. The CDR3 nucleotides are TGCGCCAGCAGCTTGGGGACAGGGAGATCCACTGAAGCTTTCTTT.

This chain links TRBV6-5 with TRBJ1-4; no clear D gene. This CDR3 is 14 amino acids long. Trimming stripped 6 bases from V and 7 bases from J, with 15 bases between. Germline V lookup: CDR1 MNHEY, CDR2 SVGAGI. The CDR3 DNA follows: TGTGCCAGCAGCTCTGGGGAGGTTGGTGAAAAACTGTTTTTT. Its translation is CASSSGEVGEKLFF.

CDR3 sequence: CASSFEPGEQFF. CDR3 sequence (DNA): TGTGCCAGCAGTTTTGAGCCCGGGGAGCAGTTCTTC. The chain links TRBV28 to TRBJ2-1; no clear D. The CDR3 is made up of 12 amino acids. Trimming removed 3 bases from V and 10 bases from J, with 10 bases in between. Germline V gene lookup returns CDR1 MDHEN and CDR2 SYDVKM. The entire variable domain, with the rest obtained from reference TRBV28 and TRBJ2-1, is as follows: DVKVTQSSRYLVKRTGEKVFLECVQDMDHENMFWYRQDPGLGLRLIYFSYDVKMKEKGDIPEGYSVSREKKERFSLILESASTNQTSMYLCASSFEPGEQFFGPGTRLTVL.

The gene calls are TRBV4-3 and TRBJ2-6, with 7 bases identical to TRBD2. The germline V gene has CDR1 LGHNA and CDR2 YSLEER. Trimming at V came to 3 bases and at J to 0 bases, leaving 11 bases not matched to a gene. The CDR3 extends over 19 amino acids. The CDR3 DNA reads TGCGCCAGCAGCCAGGCAGCCCTAGCGGAGTTCTCTGGGGCCAACGTCCTGACTTTC. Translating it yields CASSQAALAEFSGANVLTF.

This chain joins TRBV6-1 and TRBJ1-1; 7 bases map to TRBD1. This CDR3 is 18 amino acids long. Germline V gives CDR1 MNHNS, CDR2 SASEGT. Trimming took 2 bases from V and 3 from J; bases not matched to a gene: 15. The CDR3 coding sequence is TGTGCCAGCAGTGAATATTCAGGGGCAGGGGGATCTGACACTGAAGCTTTCTTT. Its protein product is CASSEYSGAGGSDTEAFF.

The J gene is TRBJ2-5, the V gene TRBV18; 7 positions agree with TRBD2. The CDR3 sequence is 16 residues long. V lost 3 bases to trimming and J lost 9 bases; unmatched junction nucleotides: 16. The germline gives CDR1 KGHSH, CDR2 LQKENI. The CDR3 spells CASSPVPNGGTIAQYF. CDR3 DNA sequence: TGTGCCAGCTCACCGGTTCCTAACGGGGGGACTATCGCCCAGTACTTC. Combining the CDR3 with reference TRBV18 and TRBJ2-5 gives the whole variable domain NAGVMQNPRHLVRRRGQEARLRCSPMKGHSHVYWYRQLPEEGLKFMVYLQKENIIDESGMPKERFSAEFPKEGPSILRIQQVVRGDSAAYFCASSPVPNGGTIAQYFGPGTRLLVL.

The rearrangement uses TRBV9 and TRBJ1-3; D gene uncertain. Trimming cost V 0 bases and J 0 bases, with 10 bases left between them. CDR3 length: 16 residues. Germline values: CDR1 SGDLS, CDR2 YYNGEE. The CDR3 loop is CASSVGQAFSGNTIYF. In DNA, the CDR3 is TGTGCCAGCAGCGTAGGGCAAGCTTTCTCTGGAAACACCATATATTTT.

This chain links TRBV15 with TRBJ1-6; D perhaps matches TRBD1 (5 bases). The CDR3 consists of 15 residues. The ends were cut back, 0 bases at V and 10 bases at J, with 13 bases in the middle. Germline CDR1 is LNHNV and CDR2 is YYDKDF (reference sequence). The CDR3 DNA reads TGTGCCACCAGCAGAGATGGAAGGGGCAGCTCACCCCTCCACTTT. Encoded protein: CATSRDGRGSSPLHF.

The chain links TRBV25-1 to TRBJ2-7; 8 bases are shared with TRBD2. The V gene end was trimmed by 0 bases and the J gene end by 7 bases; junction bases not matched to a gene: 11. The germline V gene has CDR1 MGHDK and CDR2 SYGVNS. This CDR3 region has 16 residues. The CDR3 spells CASSEYDPSGSEEQYF. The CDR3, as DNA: TGTGCCAGCAGTGAATATGATCCCAGCGGGAGTGAAGAGCAGTACTTC.

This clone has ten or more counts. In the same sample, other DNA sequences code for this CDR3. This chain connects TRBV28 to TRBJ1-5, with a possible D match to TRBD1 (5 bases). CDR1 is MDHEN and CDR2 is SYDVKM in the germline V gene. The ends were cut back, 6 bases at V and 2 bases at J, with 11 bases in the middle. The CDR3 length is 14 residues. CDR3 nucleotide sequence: TGTGCCAGCAGCCCCGGGACGGGCAATCAGCCCCAGCATTTT. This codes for CASSPGTGNQPQHF.

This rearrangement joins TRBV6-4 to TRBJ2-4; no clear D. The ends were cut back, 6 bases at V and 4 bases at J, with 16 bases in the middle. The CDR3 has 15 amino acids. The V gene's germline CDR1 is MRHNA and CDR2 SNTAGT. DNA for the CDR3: TGTGCCAGCAGCTCAGGAACGGGCTCAAAAAACATTCAGTACTTC. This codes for CASSSGTGSKNIQYF.

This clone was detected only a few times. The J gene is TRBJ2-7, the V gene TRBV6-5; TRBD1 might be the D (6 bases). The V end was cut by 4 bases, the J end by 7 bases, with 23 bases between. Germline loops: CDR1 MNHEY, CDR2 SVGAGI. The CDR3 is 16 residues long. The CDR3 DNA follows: TGTGCCAGCAGTTGGTCTTCCGTAAAGGACAGTGGGGAGCAGTACTTC. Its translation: CASSWSSVKDSGEQYF.

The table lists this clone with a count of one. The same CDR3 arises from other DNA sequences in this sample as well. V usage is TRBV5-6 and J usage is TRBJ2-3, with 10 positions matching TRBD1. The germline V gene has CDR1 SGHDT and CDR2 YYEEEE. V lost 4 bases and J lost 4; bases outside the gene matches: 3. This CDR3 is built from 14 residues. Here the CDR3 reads CASSLGQGSDTQYF. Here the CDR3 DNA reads TGTGCCAGCAGCCTGGGACAGGGGTCAGATACGCAGTATTTT.

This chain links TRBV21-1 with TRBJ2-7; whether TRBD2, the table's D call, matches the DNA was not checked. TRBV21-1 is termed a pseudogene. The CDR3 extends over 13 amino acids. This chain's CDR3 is CATRGGAPWEQYF. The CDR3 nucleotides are TGTGCCACCAGAGGAGGGGCCCCGTGGGAGCAGTACTTC.

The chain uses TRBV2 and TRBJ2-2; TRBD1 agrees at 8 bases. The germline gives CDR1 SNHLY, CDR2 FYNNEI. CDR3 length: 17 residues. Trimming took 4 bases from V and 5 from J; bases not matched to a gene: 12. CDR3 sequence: CASSVFLGTGGTGELFF. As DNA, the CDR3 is TGTGCCAGCAGTGTGTTCCTAGGGACAGGAGGGACCGGGGAGCTGTTTTTT.

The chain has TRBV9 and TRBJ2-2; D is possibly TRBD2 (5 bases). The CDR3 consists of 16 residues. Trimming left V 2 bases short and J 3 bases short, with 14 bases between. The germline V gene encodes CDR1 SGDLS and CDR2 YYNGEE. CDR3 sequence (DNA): TGTGCCAGCAGCGTTCGGGGTGATAGGGACACCGGGGAGCTGTTTTTT. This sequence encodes CASSVRGDRDTGELFF.

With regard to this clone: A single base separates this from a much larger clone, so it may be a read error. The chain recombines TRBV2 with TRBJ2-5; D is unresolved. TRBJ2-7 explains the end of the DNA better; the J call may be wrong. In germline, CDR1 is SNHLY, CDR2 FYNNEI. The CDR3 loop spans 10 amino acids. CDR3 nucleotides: TGTGCCAGCAGTCGCTACGAGCAGTACTTC. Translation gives CASSRYEQYF.

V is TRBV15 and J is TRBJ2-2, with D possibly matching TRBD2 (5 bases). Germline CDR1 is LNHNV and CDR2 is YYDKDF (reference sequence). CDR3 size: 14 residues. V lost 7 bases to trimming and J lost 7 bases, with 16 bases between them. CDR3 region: CATNSPVGSGELFF. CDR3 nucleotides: TGTGCCACCAACTCACCGGTGGGGAGCGGGGAGCTGTTTTTT.

For the CDR3, the DNA is TGTGCCAGCAGCTTTCGAGCGAGCGGCACAGATACGCAGTATTTT. Translation: CASSFRASGTDTQYF. V usage is TRBV5-8 and J usage is TRBJ2-3, with D hard to call. Germline assignment: CDR1 SGHTS and CDR2 YDEGEE. V lost 2 bases and J lost 1, with 11 bases in between. The CDR3 consists of 15 residues.

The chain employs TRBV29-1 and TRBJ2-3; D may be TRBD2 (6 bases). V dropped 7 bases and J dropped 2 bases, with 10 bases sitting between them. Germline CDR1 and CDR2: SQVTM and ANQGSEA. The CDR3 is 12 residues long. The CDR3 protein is CSARGSTDTQYF. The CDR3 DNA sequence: TGCAGCGCGCGGGGCTCCACAGATACGCAGTATTTT.

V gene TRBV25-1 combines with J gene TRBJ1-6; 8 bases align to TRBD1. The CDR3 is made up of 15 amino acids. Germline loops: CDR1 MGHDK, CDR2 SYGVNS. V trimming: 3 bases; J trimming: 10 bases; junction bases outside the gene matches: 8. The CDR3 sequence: CASSDPDRAGSPLHF. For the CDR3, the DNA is TGTGCCAGCAGTGACCCGGACAGGGCGGGATCACCCCTCCACTTT.

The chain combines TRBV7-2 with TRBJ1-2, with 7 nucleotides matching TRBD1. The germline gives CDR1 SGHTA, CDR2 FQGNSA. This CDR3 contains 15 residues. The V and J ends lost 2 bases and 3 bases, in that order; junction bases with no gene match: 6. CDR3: CASSLRDSAYYGYTF. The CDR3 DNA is TGTGCCAGCAGCTTAAGGGACAGCGCATACTATGGCTACACCTTC.

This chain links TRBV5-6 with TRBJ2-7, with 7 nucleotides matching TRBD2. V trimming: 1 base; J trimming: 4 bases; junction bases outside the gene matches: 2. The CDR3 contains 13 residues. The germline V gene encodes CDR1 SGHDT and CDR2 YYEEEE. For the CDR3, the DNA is TGTGCCAGCAGCTTGAGGGGAGGGTACGAGCAGTACTTC. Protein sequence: CASSLRGGYEQYF.

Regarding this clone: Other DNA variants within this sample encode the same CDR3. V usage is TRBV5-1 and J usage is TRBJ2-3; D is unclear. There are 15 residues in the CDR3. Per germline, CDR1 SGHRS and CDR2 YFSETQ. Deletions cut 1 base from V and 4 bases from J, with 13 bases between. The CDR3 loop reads CASSLLGGKADTQYF. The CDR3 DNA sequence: TGCGCCAGCAGCTTGCTCGGCGGCAAGGCAGATACGCAGTATTTT.

CDR3 sequence: CATSRDLGEQYF. The DNA of the CDR3 is TGTGCCACCAGCAGAGATTTGGGCGAGCAGTACTTC. V gene TRBV15 combines with J gene TRBJ2-7; the D is unclear. The V and J ends lost 0 bases and 6 bases respectively, with 6 bases between them. This CDR3 comprises 12 residues. Germline CDR1 reads LNHNV; CDR2 reads YYDKDF (reference sequence).

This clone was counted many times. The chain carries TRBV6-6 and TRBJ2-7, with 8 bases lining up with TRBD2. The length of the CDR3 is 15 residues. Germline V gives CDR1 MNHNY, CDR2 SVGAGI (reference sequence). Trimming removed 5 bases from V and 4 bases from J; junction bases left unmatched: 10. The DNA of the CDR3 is TGTGCCAGCAGTGCCGGACCGGGACTAGAGTACGAGCAGTACTTC. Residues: CASSAGPGLEYEQYF.

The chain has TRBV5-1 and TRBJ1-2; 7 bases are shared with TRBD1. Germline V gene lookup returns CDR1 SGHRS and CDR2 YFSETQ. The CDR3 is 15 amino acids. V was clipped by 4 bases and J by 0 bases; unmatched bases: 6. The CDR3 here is CASSPGDSSNYGYTF. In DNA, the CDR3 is TGCGCCAGCAGCCCCGGGGACAGTTCTAACTATGGCTACACCTTC.

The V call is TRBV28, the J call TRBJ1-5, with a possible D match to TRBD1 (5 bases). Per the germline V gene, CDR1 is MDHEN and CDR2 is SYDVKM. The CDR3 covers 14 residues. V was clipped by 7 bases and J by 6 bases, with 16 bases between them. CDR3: CASNPGDESQPQHF. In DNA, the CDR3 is TGTGCCAGCAACCCTGGGGACGAAAGTCAGCCCCAGCATTTT.

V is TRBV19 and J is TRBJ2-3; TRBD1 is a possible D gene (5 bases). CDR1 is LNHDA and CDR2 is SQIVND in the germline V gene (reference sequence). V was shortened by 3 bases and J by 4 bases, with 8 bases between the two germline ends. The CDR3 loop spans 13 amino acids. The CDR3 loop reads CASSIGAADTQYF. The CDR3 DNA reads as TGTGCCAGTAGTATTGGGGCGGCAGATACGCAGTATTTT.

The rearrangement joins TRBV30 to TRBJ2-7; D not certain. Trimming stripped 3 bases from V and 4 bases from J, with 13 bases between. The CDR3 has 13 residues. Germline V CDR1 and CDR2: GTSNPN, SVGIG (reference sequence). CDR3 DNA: TGTGCCTGGAGCTTTTCCCCCTCTTACGAGCAGTACTTC. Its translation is CAWSFSPSYEQYF.